Only a few counts were recorded for the clone carrying this T cell receptor (beta chain). These data are taken from a study of technical replicates of blood from a few donors. V trimming: 5 bases; J trimming: 6 bases; junction bases outside the gene matches: 12. This CDR3 has 15 amino acids. CDR1 is MNHEY and CDR2 is SVGAGI in the germline V gene. TCRdb keeps only in-frame clones here, not all; method: immunoSEQ multiplex PCR. Seen here are 58,000 or so clones, approximately 84% observed once, and the top ten hold approximately 5%. J is TRBJ1-1 and V is TRBV6-5, with TRBD1 matching 7 bases. The sequence derives from a human donor in good health. Some clones in this sample may be carry-over from other donors' samples. Material: PBMCs. This chain's CDR3 is CASSRNRDSASEAFF. The CDR3 DNA follows: TGTGCCAGCAGTCGGAATCGGGACAGCGCCTCTGAAGCTTTCTTT.